The clone carrying this TCR beta chain has only one observation. The target antigen is unknown. It was by quantitative 5'-RACE with molecular barcodes that TCR beta libraries were made. TCRdb used MiXCR to reprocess the 5' RACE reads, holding one entry per CDR3 protein. The sample has fewer than 550,000 distinct CDR3 sequences, 5.3% seen once. This specimen belongs to a study of CD8 T cells in ankylosing spondylitis. Overall study results and limits: Earlier work had already found some motif variants in reactive arthritis synovial fluid and blood. In peripheral blood, disease-linked CD8+ clones occurred at relatively low frequencies. Reports say disease-linked clones showed up significantly more in matched ankylosing spondylitis synovial fluid. Fewer than 10 highly homologous variants formed a TCR beta motif that appeared characteristic of ankylosing spondylitis blood.

V was shortened by 6 bases and J by 7 bases, with 13 bases between the two germline ends. There are 13 residues in the CDR3. Germline V CDR1 and CDR2: DFQATT, SNEGSKA (reference sequence). The receptor's source is a male donor with ankylosing spondylitis. V gene TRBV20-1 combines with J gene TRBJ1-6, with unresolved D. What was sequenced was blood, either unsorted or a sorted T cell fraction (not recorded which). The CDR3 nucleotides are TGCAGTGCCAAGAAGCCGCCAAATTCACCCCTCCACTTT. Translating gives CSAKKPPNSPLHF.